The 11 T cell receptor beta chains below were found in one sample sequenced in a study of T-cell reconstitution after alpha-beta-depleted transplantation in children (TCRdb year 2016). Library preparation employed PCR. The sequencing machine was an Illumina HiSeq 2500. To normalize quantification of the TCRbeta repertoire, the TCR libraries were built with molecular barcoding that relied on unique molecular identifiers. Through fastp at Q25 and MiXCR, TCRdb rebuilt clones from the public reads, retaining in-frame beta chains. When rows share a CDR3 protein, they turn into one entry using the most common DNA and genes. Present in this sample are tens of thousands of distinct CDR3 sequences, roughly 4.9% of which were seen just once. The top ten clonotypes cover approximately 17% of the sample. The treatment or condition label, as the study defines it: allogeneic hematopoietic cell transplantation with graft depleted of TCRalphabeta T cells and CD19 B cells.

This sample comprised PBMCs, mostly from graft donor cells, obtained 180 days after TCRalphabeta/CD19-depleted stem cell transplant. The receptors were gathered from a boy younger than two who had a stem cell transplant for acute myeloid leukemia, so the T cells may come from the graft donor.

This clonotype appeared many times. The chain combines TRBV15 with TRBJ2-2, with a weak D call TRBD2 (6 bases). The CDR3 is made up of 15 amino acids. V was trimmed by 5 bases and J by 6 bases, leaving 16 bases between them. The germline V gene has CDR1 LNHNV and CDR2 YYDKDF (reference sequence). CDR3 amino acids: CATSWGRTKAGELFF. CDR3 DNA: TGTGCCACCAGCTGGGGCAGGACTAAAGCCGGGGAGCTGTTTTTT. Using reference TRBV15 and TRBJ2-2 for the parts outside the CDR3, the full variable domain is DAMVIQNPRYQVTQFGKPVTLSCSQTLNHNVMYWYQQKSSQAPKLLFHYYDKDFNNEADTPDNFQSRRPNTSFCFLDIRSPGLGDTAMYLCATSWGRTKAGELFFGEGSRLTVL.

This clonotype has ten or more counts. J is TRBJ2-7 and V is TRBV20-1; maybe TRBD1 (6 bases). With 7 bases removed from V and 7 bases from J, the gap between germline ends came to 14 bases. The germline gives CDR1 DFQATT, CDR2 SNEGSKA (reference sequence). The CDR3 runs to 11 residues. The CDR3 protein is CSVGRTEEQYV. CDR3 DNA sequence: TGCAGTGTAGGGCGGACAGAAGAGCAGTACGTC.

In this sample, this clonotype turned up many times. V is TRBV12-3 or TRBV12-4 and J is TRBJ2-2; 7 bases are a match to TRBD1. The CDR3 contains 14 residues. V was pared by 6 bases and J by 2 bases, with 3 bases of the junction left unmatched. The CDR3 spells CASSRDRNTGELFF. In DNA, the CDR3 is TGTGCCAGCAGCCGGGACAGAAACACCGGGGAGCTGTTTTTT.

This clonotype was counted ten times or more. J is TRBJ2-5 and V is TRBV3-1; TRBD2 is a possible D gene (5 bases). V lost 4 bases and J 4 bases, leaving 16 bases between the germline ends. The CDR3 sequence is 15 residues long. In germline, CDR1 is LGHDT, CDR2 YNNKEL (reference sequence). CDR3 bases: TGTGCCAGCAGCCCAATATGGGTAGGAGGAGAGACCCAGTACTTC. Translation: CASSPIWVGGETQYF.

This clonotype was counted at least ten times. The chain is built from TRBV27 and TRBJ1-2; 7 bases align to TRBD1. This CDR3 contains 14 residues. The germline V gene has CDR1 MNHEY and CDR2 SMNVEV (reference sequence). Trimming cost V 6 bases and J 2 bases; bases outside gene matches: 6. The CDR3 reads CASSQQGRNYGYTF. CDR3 coding DNA: TGTGCCAGCAGCCAACAGGGGCGCAACTATGGCTACACCTTC.

This clonotype came up many times. The chain links TRBV12-3 or TRBV12-4 to TRBJ2-3, with D perhaps given as TRBD1 or TRBD2 (5 bases each). V dropped 6 bases and J dropped 2 bases, with 12 bases sitting between them. This CDR3 comprises 14 residues. The CDR3 DNA reads TGTGCCAGCAGCCGAGGGGTATTCACAGATACGCAGTATTTT. This encodes CASSRGVFTDTQYF.

This clonotype has ten or more counts. The V call is TRBV5-1, the J call TRBJ2-3, with TRBD2 matching over 8 bases. CDR3 length: 16 residues. CDR1 is SGHRS and CDR2 is YFSETQ in the germline V gene. J lost 4 bases, V lost 3 bases, and 10 bases had no gene match. The CDR3 protein is CASSSPSGLAADTQYF. The CDR3 bases are TGCGCCAGCAGCTCGCCCTCAGGACTAGCTGCAGATACGCAGTATTTT.

At least ten counts were recorded for this clonotype. The rearrangement joins TRBV29-1 to TRBJ2-2; TRBD1 agrees at 7 bases. Germline CDR1 SQVTM, CDR2 ANQGSEA. The CDR3 has 14 residues. V lost 7 bases and J lost 0; bases outside the gene matches: 5. This CDR3 reads CSARDSANTGELFF. The CDR3 bases are TGCAGCGCCCGGGACAGTGCGAACACCGGGGAGCTGTTTTTT.

This clonotype was observed many times. The chain employs TRBV7-9 and TRBJ2-6; either TRBD1 or TRBD2 may supply D (6 bases each). The V gene lost 5 bases and the J gene lost 0 bases, with 17 bases spanning the gap. CDR1 SEHNR and CDR2 FQNEAQ come from the germline V gene (reference sequence). This CDR3 comprises 18 residues. The CDR3 DNA is TGTGCCAGCAGCCTTTGGGGGGCAGTCCTCTCTGGGGCCAACGTCCTGACTTTC. Translation gives CASSLWGAVLSGANVLTF.

There are many counts of this clonotype. This chain uses TRBV10-3 with TRBJ1-4, with no clear D. Looked up from germline, CDR1 is ENHRY and CDR2 is SYGVKD. The V and J ends lost 3 bases and 0 bases respectively, with 8 bases between them. The CDR3 contains 15 residues. This chain's CDR3 is CAISDTGATNEKLFF. CDR3 bases: TGTGCCATCAGTGATACGGGAGCAACTAATGAAAAACTGTTTTTT.

This clonotype has ten or more counts. The chain employs TRBV20-1 and TRBJ1-2; D is unresolved. The CDR3 contains 12 residues. Trimming left V 0 bases short and J 6 bases short, with 8 bases between. The germline CDR1 and CDR2 sequences are DFQATT and SNEGSKA (reference sequence). The CDR3 bases are TGCAGTGCTAGAGACAAAGTGGATGGCTACACCTTC. This sequence encodes CSARDKVDGYTF.